This T cell receptor (beta chain) comes out of a study of neurological immune-mediated disorders. Regarding the study as a whole: HTLV-1-associated myelopathy had the most TCR clonal expansion, whereas multiple sclerosis had the least (lower than in healthy controls). No CDR3 amino acid sequences recurred among expanded clones across subjects, suggesting private repertoires in all groups.

Where libraries were unsorted, they were derived from 2 million PBMCs stored at -80 degrees C. Ten or more counts support this clonotype. Its antigen is not identified. 5'RACE with 10-nucleotide random UMIs generated the cDNA. TCRdb analysed the 5' RACE reads with MiXCR anew, one entry per CDR3 protein. The sample contains tens of thousands of distinct CDR3 sequences, 9.5% to 15% of which appear only once. Germline CDR1 is SGDLS and CDR2 is YYNGEE. V dropped 4 bases and J dropped 4 bases, with 19 bases sitting between them. The CDR3 runs to 16 residues. The clonotype was recovered from a woman aged 60-75 years with HTLV-1-associated myelopathy (HAM/TSP). Specimen: PBMCs. The gene calls are TRBV9 and TRBJ2-3; D uncertain. The CDR3 sequence: CASSPRYSKSADTQYF. Written as DNA, the CDR3 is TGTGCCAGCAGCCCCCGGTATTCCAAGAGCGCAGATACGCAGTATTTT.